A single sample gave rise to the 28 T cell receptor beta chains below, sequenced in a study of CD8+ T cells in alopecia areata. Reverse transcription of extracted RNA yielded cDNA, which provided the sequencing template. The protocol was immunoSEQ multiplex PCR, while the TCRdb copy is restricted to in-frame clones and leaves out a portion. The sample shows approximately 300,000 clones, none of them appearing just once. CD4, CD8alpha, NKG2D, NKG2ACE and other markers were used to sort pooled cutaneous lymph node cells. Input material: CD4+ T cells sorted from a lymph node. The receptors were sampled from a C3H/HeJ mouse with alopecia areata. The MHC haplotype recorded for the strain is H2-k.

Worth noting for this clone: Here the gene names and germline are mouse. The observed sequence ends 4 residues before the CDR3 terminus, with the missing tail filled in from the germline J gene. V and J are TRBV1 and TRBJ2-7; D perhaps matches TRBD1 (6 bases). Germline values: CDR1 NSQYPW, CDR2 LRSPGD (reference sequence). CDR3 length equals 14 residues. The sequenced part of the CDR3 DNA is TGCACCTGCAGTGCAGATCAAAGGGGGTAT. Its translation is CTCSADQRGY. The entire CDR3 is CTCSADQRGYEQYF.

This clone was observed a handful of times. A read error may explain this, as a much larger clone is one base away. The gene names here belong to mouse. Partial CDR3 DNA: TGTGCTAGCAGTCCCGGGACAGCAAACACA. It is translated as CASSPGTANT. In full, the CDR3 reads CASSPGTANTEVFF. This chain uses TRBV29 with TRBJ1-1, with TRBD1 identical over 7 bases. The CDR3 goes on 4 residues after the read ends, and that part is filled in from the germline J gene. Germline V lookup: CDR1 MSHET, CDR2 SYDVDS. J gave up 0 bases and V 5 bases, and 3 bases lay outside the gene matches. The CDR3 sequence is 14 residues long.

This clone was counted ten times or more. Genes and germline come from the mouse. The CDR3 extends 4 residues past the end of the read, so its final part is completed from the germline J gene. This same CDR3 is encoded by further DNA sequences in the sample. The chain uses TRBV19 and TRBJ1-1; tentative D call: TRBD1 (6 bases). The CDR3 length is 13 residues. Trimming pared 2 bases from V and 1 base from J, leaving 6 bases between. Germline CDR1 is FNHDT and CDR2 is SITEND (reference sequence). CDR3 region: CASSIRGNTEVFF. CDR3 DNA (partial): TGTGCCAGCAGTATCAGGGGAAACACA.

For this clone: Any gene name here is a mouse gene name. The CDR3 sequence: CASSPTGLNSPLYF. The covered CDR3 bases are TGTGCCAGCAGCCCCACAGGGTTGAATTCGCCC. The V call is TRBV5, the J call TRBJ1-6; maybe TRBD1 (6 bases). The CDR3 end lies 3 residues beyond the end of the read and is filled in from the germline J gene. TRBJ1-6 falls under the ORF class, with uncertain function. The CDR3 totals 14 residues. The V end was cut by 4 bases, the J end by 7 bases, with 11 bases between. Germline V CDR1 and CDR2: LGHNA, YNLKQL (reference sequence).

On this clone: Gene names and germline refer to mouse. Other DNA sequences in the sample encode the same CDR3. The CDR3 bases that were read are TGTGCCAGCGGTGAACCTGGACAGAACTCC. Protein sequence: CASGEPGQNS. The whole CDR3 sequence reads CASGEPGQNSDYTF. V is TRBV13-2 and J is TRBJ1-2; D is perhaps TRBD1 (6 bases). Coverage ceases 4 residues before the CDR3 finishes, and the germline J gene fills in the end. This CDR3 is built from 14 residues. Per the germline V gene, CDR1 is NNHNN and CDR2 is SYGAGS (reference sequence). V lost 2 bases, J lost 2 bases, and 10 bases lay in between.

Points on this clone: Mouse gene names and germline throughout. The observed sequence ends 4 residues before the CDR3 terminus, with the missing tail filled in from the germline J gene. The J gene is TRBJ2-1, the V gene TRBV13-1; the D gene is possibly TRBD1 (6 bases). This CDR3 has 15 amino acids. The germline CDR1 and CDR2 sequences are NSHNY and SYGAGN. V was clipped by 5 bases and J by 1 base, with 13 bases between them. The CDR3 bases that were read are TGTGCCAGCAGGGCCGGGACACTAAACTATGCT. Protein sequence: CASRAGTLNYA. The entire CDR3 protein is CASRAGTLNYAEQFF.

Note on this clone: Genes and germline come from the mouse. The read comes to an end 4 residues before the CDR3 does, leaving the germline J gene to fill in the end. This sequence joins TRBV13-2 and TRBJ1-1; no definite D call. Germline loops: CDR1 NNHNN, CDR2 SYGAGS (reference sequence). The CDR3 covers 12 residues. The part of the CDR3 DNA that was read is TGTGCCAGCGGTAAACAGTACTCA. This codes for CASGKQYS. The entire CDR3 protein reads CASGKQYSEVFF.

Turning to this clone: Genes and germline come from the mouse. Read coverage stops 4 residues before the CDR3 terminus; the germline J gene supplies the remainder. The chain joins TRBV13-1 to TRBJ2-1, with 10 bases identical to TRBD2. The germline gives CDR1 NSHNY, CDR2 SYGAGN. Trimming at V came to 0 bases and at J to 3 bases, leaving 3 bases not matched to a gene. The CDR3 totals 16 residues. The CDR3 is CASSDEDWGAYAEQFF. CDR3 DNA (partial): TGTGCCAGCAGTGATGAAGACTGGGGGGCCTATGCT.

To note about this clone: Gene names and germline match the mouse. From the germline J gene comes the end of the CDR3, since the read stops 4 residues before it. This sequence joins TRBV19 and TRBJ2-3, with 10 positions matching TRBD1. This CDR3 is 15 amino acids long. The germline CDR1 and CDR2 sequences are FNHDT and SITEND (reference sequence). Trimming took 4 bases from V and 3 from J; bases not matched to a gene: 5. The chain's CDR3 is CASSPRQGAAETLYF. The covered CDR3 bases are TGTGCCAGCAGTCCGAGACAGGGGGCGGCAGAA.

This clone was seen a handful of times. Each gene name is a mouse one. The read ends 4 residues before the CDR3 terminus; that terminus is restored from the germline J gene. The genes are TRBV13-1 and TRBJ1-2, with 8 bases that match TRBD1. In germline, CDR1 is NSHNY, CDR2 SYGAGN. This CDR3 has 15 amino acids. V shed 0 bases, J shed 1 base, and the junction held 2 bases outside the gene matches. The covered CDR3 bases are TGTGCCAGCAGTGATGCACAGGGGGAAAACTCC. This codes for CASSDAQGENS. In full, the CDR3 is CASSDAQGENSDYTF.

Points on this clone: These gene names are mouse names. From the germline J gene comes the end of the CDR3, since the read stops 4 residues before it. This chain links TRBV13-1 with TRBJ1-1; the D gene is possibly TRBD1 (5 bases). Looked up from germline, CDR1 is NSHNY and CDR2 is SYGAGN. V was clipped by 1 base and J by 3 bases, with 10 bases between them. CDR3 length: 14 residues. The CDR3 sequence is CASSDTGEDTEVFF. The CDR3 DNA, read in part, is TGTGCCAGCAGTGATACAGGAGAGGACACA.

This clone has more than one count but fewer than ten. Gene labels here are mouse ones. With the read ending 4 residues before the CDR3 end, the germline J gene is used to fill in that end. This chain connects TRBV13-1 to TRBJ1-1, with 7 bases matching TRBD1. The CDR3 sequence is 14 residues long. Germline CDR1 reads NSHNY; CDR2 reads SYGAGN. J gave up 1 base and V 3 bases, and 3 bases lay outside the gene matches. The sequenced part of the CDR3 DNA is TGTGCCAGCAGTGGAGGGACAGAAAACACA. Protein sequence: CASSGGTENT. The whole CDR3 protein is CASSGGTENTEVFF.

This clone showed up just a few times. Any gene name here is a mouse gene name. The read stops 4 residues short of the end of the CDR3; the missing end is completed from the germline J gene. The chain has TRBV13-1 and TRBJ2-3; maybe TRBD2 (7 bases). Deletions cut 0 bases from V and 3 bases from J, with 14 bases between. The CDR3 loop spans 16 amino acids. Germline V gives CDR1 NSHNY, CDR2 SYGAGN. CDR3 sequence reads: CASSDASGGLAETLYF. The CDR3 DNA, read in part, is TGTGCCAGCAGTGATGCTTCTGGGGGCCTGGCAGAA.

This clone was observed a few times. Mouse germline and gene names are used. With the read ending 4 residues before the CDR3 end, the germline J gene is used to fill in that end. The chain recombines TRBV19 with TRBJ2-2; D is perhaps TRBD1 or TRBD2 (5 bases each). Germline values: CDR1 FNHDT, CDR2 SITEND (reference sequence). The CDR3 spans 15 residues. The V end lost 3 bases, the J end lost 3 bases, and 12 bases lay between the germline ends. CDR3 protein: CASSRGRWDTGQLYF. The part of the CDR3 DNA that was read is TGTGCCAGCAGTAGGGGGAGATGGGACACCGGG.

A remark on this clone: Germline and genes here are mouse. CDR3 amino acids: CTCSTLGGEQDTQYF. The covered CDR3 bases are TGCACCTGCAGTACGCTGGGGGGCGAGCAAGAC. J is TRBJ2-5 and V is TRBV1; 8 bases are shared with TRBD2. The read ends 4 residues early relative to the CDR3; the germline J gene fills the gap. V lost 5 bases and J lost 3; bases outside the gene matches: 7. The germline CDR1 and CDR2 sequences are NSQYPW and LRSPGD (reference sequence). This CDR3 has 15 amino acids.

Comment on this clone: Gene names are the mouse ones. Read coverage stops 4 residues before the CDR3 terminus; the germline J gene supplies the remainder. The rearrangement links TRBV5 to TRBJ1-1; D remains ambiguous. CDR1 and CDR2 from the germline V gene are LGHNA and YNLKQL (reference sequence). The V and J ends lost 3 bases and 0 bases respectively, with 8 bases between them. This CDR3 has 14 amino acids. The CDR3 bases that were read are TGTGCCAGCAGCCACCAGAAAGCAAACACA. This translates into CASSHQKANT. The entire CDR3 sequence reads CASSHQKANTEVFF.

This clone was recorded a few times. Mouse names are used for the genes. The DNA ends 4 residues before the CDR3 does, and the rest of the CDR3 is filled in from the germline J gene. This CDR3 is also generated by other DNA sequences in the sample. The chain combines TRBV13-1 with TRBJ2-5; 8 bases align to TRBD1. V was pared by 3 bases and J by 2 bases, with 2 bases of the junction left unmatched. Germline V gives CDR1 NSHNY, CDR2 SYGAGN. This CDR3 has 14 amino acids. CDR3 region: CASSGTGSQDTQYF. CDR3 DNA, as far as it was read: TGTGCCAGCAGTGGGACAGGGAGCCAAGAC.

As to this clone: Germline and genes: mouse. The read gets to within 4 residues of the CDR3 end, and the germline J gene fills in the rest. The chain has TRBV29 and TRBJ2-4; D unresolved. Germline-derived CDR1 and CDR2 are MSHET and SYDVDS. Trimming stripped 2 bases from V and 0 bases from J, with 6 bases between. The CDR3 spans 14 residues. The DNA read from the CDR3 is TGTGCTAGCAGTTTAACACCTAGTCAAAAC. Its translation: CASSLTPSQN. The complete CDR3 reads CASSLTPSQNTLYF.

As for this clone: Mouse gene names and germline throughout. The read ends 4 residues shy of where the CDR3 ends; the end is completed using the germline J gene. The V gene is TRBV13-1, the J gene TRBJ1-1, with 9 bases matching TRBD1. The trim removed 4 bases at V and 1 base at J, leaving 8 bases unmatched. This CDR3 contains 16 residues. Germline V gives CDR1 NSHNY, CDR2 SYGAGN. CDR3 bases read: TGTGCCAGCAGTCCTGGGACAGGGATGGGGAACACA. It yields the protein CASSPGTGMGNT. Given in full, the CDR3 is CASSPGTGMGNTEVFF.

This clone has a handful of counts. Gene names denote mouse genes. The read terminates 4 residues before the CDR3 end, so the remaining end is supplied by the germline J gene. The J gene is TRBJ2-2, the V gene TRBV13-1; D perhaps matches TRBD1 (6 bases). V was cut by 2 bases and J by 1 base, with 9 bases left in between. Germline CDR1 NSHNY, CDR2 SYGAGN. The CDR3 extends over 15 amino acids. The sequenced part of the CDR3 DNA is TGTGCCAGCAGTGAAGGGGACAAAAACACCGGG. Protein product: CASSEGDKNTG. The entire CDR3 is CASSEGDKNTGQLYF.

This clone was detected only a few times. The genes and germline here are from mouse. The CDR3 is CTCSAAGTNAETLYF. The CDR3 DNA, read in part, is TGCACCTGCAGTGCAGCTGGGACAAATGCAGAA. J is TRBJ2-3 and V is TRBV1; possible D gene TRBD1, 6 bases. The CDR3 end lies 4 residues beyond the end of the read and is filled in from the germline J gene. The germline V gene has CDR1 NSQYPW and CDR2 LRSPGD (reference sequence). This CDR3 has 15 residues. V lost 1 base and J 2 bases, leaving 10 bases between the germline ends.

This clone was seen a handful of times. Genes and germline come from the mouse. Read sequence stops 4 residues before the CDR3 end, and the germline J gene provides the missing end. The chain joins TRBV5 to TRBJ2-1; possibly TRBD1 for D (6 bases). The CDR3 has 15 amino acids. The germline CDR1 and CDR2 sequences are LGHNA and YNLKQL (reference sequence). Between the trimmed V and J ends, which lost 0 bases and 3 bases, there was a span of 9 bases. Incomplete CDR3 DNA: TGTGCCAGCAGCCAAGAGAGGGGGATCTATGCT. As protein: CASSQERGIYA. The CDR3 as a whole reads CASSQERGIYAEQFF.

This clone showed up just a few times. Germline and genes: mouse. The read halts 4 residues ahead of the CDR3 end, with the missing end drawn from the germline J gene. V gene TRBV3 combines with J gene TRBJ2-2; D possibly corresponds to TRBD1 (6 bases). Trimming shortened V by 2 bases and J by 3 bases, and 13 bases separated the two germline ends. CDR1 is SNHLY, CDR2 FYNGKV, per germline (reference sequence). This CDR3 region has 16 residues. The DNA read from the CDR3 is TGTGCCAGCAGCTTACACAGGGAAAGTGACACCGGG. This encodes CASSLHRESDTG. The full CDR3 reads CASSLHRESDTGQLYF. Variable domain in full (rest from reference TRBV3 and TRBJ2-2): GPKVLQIPSHQIIDMGQMVTLNCDPVSNHLYFYWYKQILGQQMEFLVNFYNGKVMEKSKLFKDQFSVERPDGSYFTLKIQPTALEDSAVYFCASSLHRESDTGQLYFGEGSKLTVL.

With respect to this clone: These gene names are mouse names. The DNA ends 4 residues before the CDR3 does, and the rest of the CDR3 is filled in from the germline J gene. The identical CDR3 is also encoded by other nucleotide sequences in the sample. The chain carries TRBV19 and TRBJ2-1, with 8 bases lining up with TRBD2. Germline-derived CDR1 and CDR2 are FNHDT and SITEND (reference sequence). The CDR3 loop spans 13 amino acids. After removal of 4 bases from V and 4 bases from J, the junction contained 1 base not matched to a gene. The CDR3 DNA, read in part, is TGTGCCAGCAGTCTGGGGGGTTATGCT. This gives the protein CASSLGGYA. In full, the CDR3 is CASSLGGYAEQFF. The full variable domain, in which reference TRBV19 and TRBJ2-1 provide the parts outside the CDR3, is GGIITQTPKFLIGQEGQKLTLKCQQNFNHDTMYWYRQDSGKGLRLIYYSITENDLQKGDLSEGYDASREKKSSFSLTVTSAQKNEMAVFLCASSLGGYAEQFFGPGTRLTVL.

On this clone: Germline and genes here are mouse. The missing CDR3 end, 4 residues past where the read stops, is filled in from the germline J gene. The V gene is TRBV19, the J gene TRBJ2-5; 9 nucleotides match TRBD2. Germline V CDR1 and CDR2: FNHDT, SITEND (reference sequence). The CDR3 covers 14 residues. The CDR3 bases that were read are TGTGCCAGCAGGCCGACTGGGGGTGAAGAC. It specifies CASRPTGGED. The full-length CDR3 reads as CASRPTGGEDTQYF.

This clone was seen a few times. Genes and germline are mouse. The CDR3 end is not reached by the read, which stops 4 residues before it; the germline J gene fills it in. This specimen includes other DNA sequences encoding the same CDR3. The J gene is TRBJ2-3, the V gene TRBV13-1, with 7 bases lining up with TRBD1. The CDR3 is 15 residues long. Germline-derived CDR1 and CDR2 are NSHNY and SYGAGN. The J segment lost 0 bases and the V segment lost 3 bases, leaving 4 bases of the junction unmatched. The sequenced CDR3 bases are TGTGCCAGCAGTGCCAGGGGGTCTAGTGCAGAA. As protein: CASSARGSSAE. The CDR3 in full is CASSARGSSAETLYF.

In regard to this clone: Mouse names are used for the genes. From the germline J gene comes the end of the CDR3, since the read stops 3 residues before it. The rearrangement uses TRBV31 and TRBJ1-6; possibly TRBD1 for D (5 bases). Being an ORF, TRBJ1-6 has a function that is uncertain. Looked up from germline, CDR1 is GKSSPN and CDR2 is SITVG. CDR3 length equals 14 residues. Deletions cut 1 base from V and 3 bases from J, with 7 bases between. The covered CDR3 bases are TGTGCCTGGAGTCACGGACACTATAATTCGCCC. Translated, it gives CAWSHGHYNSP. The entire CDR3 protein is CAWSHGHYNSPLYF.

Regarding this clone: Gene names and germline match the mouse. The read ends 4 residues before the CDR3 terminus; that terminus is restored from the germline J gene. This sequence joins TRBV14 and TRBJ2-4; 7 positions agree with TRBD1. The CDR3 has 13 residues. In germline, CDR1 is SGHDT, CDR2 FRDEAV. The CDR3 reads CASSFDRVNTLYF. The sequenced part of the CDR3 DNA is TGTGCCAGCAGTTTCGACAGGGTGAAC. The complete variable domain, with remaining parts taken from reference TRBV14 and TRBJ2-4, reads EAGVTQSPRYAVLQEGQAVSFWCDPISGHDTLYWYQQPRDQGPQLLVYFRDEAVIDNSQLPSDRFSAVRPKGTNSTLKIQSAKQGDTATYLCASSFDRVNTLYFGAGTRLSVL.